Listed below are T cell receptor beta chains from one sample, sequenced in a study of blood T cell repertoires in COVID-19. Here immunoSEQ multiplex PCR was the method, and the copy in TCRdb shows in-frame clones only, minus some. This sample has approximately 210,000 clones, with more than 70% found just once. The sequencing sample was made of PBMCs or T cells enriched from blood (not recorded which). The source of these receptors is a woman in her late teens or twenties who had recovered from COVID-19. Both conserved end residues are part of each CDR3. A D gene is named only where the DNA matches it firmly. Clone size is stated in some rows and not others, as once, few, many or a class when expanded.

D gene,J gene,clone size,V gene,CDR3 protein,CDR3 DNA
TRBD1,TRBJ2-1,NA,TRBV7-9,CASSRGGQDNEQFF,TGTGCCAGCAGCCGGGGCGGACAGGACAATGAGCAGTTCTTC
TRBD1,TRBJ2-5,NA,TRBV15,CATSAETGVIGTQYF,TGTGCCACCAGCGCGGAGACAGGGGTTATTGGGACCCAGTACTTC
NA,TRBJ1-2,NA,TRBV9,CASSAGLGGYGYTF,TGTGCCAGCAGCGCGGGTCTCGGAGGCTATGGCTACACCTTC
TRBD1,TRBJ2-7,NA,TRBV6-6,CASSPRTGGGEQYF,TGTGCCAGCAGCCCCCGGACAGGGGGCGGCGAGCAGTACTTC
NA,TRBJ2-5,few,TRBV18,CASSRADQRETQYF,TGTGCCAGCTCACGGGCCGATCAGCGGGAGACCCAGTACTTC
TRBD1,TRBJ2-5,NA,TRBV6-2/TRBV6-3,CASSPGGAETQYF,TGTGCCAGCAGTCCAGGGGGCGCGGAGACCCAGTACTTC
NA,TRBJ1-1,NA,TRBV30,CAWSVFAEAFF,TGTGCCTGGAGTGTTTTCGCTGAAGCTTTCTTT
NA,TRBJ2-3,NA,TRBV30,CAWSVMGGDTQYF,TGTGCCTGGAGTGTAATGGGGGGAGATACGCAGTATTTT
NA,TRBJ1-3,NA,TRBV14,CASSQGVGGNTIYF,TGTGCCAGCAGCCAAGGTGTTGGCGGAAACACCATATATTTT
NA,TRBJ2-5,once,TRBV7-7,CASSPRGESRETQYF,TGTGCCAGCAGCCCCAGGGGGGAGAGCAGGGAGACCCAGTACTTC
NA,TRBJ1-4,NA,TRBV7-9,CASSLGEGVVVKNEKLFF,TGTGCCAGCAGCTTAGGAGAGGGCGTGGTGGTTAAAAATGAAAAACTGTTTTTT
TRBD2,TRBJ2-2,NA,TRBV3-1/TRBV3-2,CASSKTSGGSVGELFF,TGTGCCAGCAGCAAGACTAGCGGGGGATCTGTGGGGGAGCTGTTTTTT
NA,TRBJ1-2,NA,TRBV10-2,CASSDGLANYGYTF,TGCGCCAGCAGTGACGGACTAGCTAACTATGGCTACACCTTC
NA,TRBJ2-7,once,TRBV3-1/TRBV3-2,CASSQHPGITYEQYF,TGTGCCAGCAGCCAACACCCAGGGATTACCTACGAGCAGTACTTC
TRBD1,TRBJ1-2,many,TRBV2,CASRGTGLRGYTF,TGTGCCAGCAGAGGGACAGGGCTGCGAGGCTACACCTTC
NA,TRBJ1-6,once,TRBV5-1,CASSSVGVYNSPLHF,TGCGCCAGCAGCTCCGTCGGGGTATATAATTCACCCCTCCACTTT
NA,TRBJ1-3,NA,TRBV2,CASSVDPYSGNTIYF,TGTGCCAGCAGTGTAGATCCCTACTCTGGAAACACCATATATTTT
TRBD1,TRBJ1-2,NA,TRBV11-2,CASSLGDRVLLNYGYTF,TGTGCCAGCAGCTTAGGCGACAGGGTGCTGCTTAACTATGGCTACACCTTC
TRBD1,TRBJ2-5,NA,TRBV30,CAWRTGQGRLETQYF,TGTGCCTGGAGAACGGGACAGGGTCGTTTAGAGACCCAGTACTTC
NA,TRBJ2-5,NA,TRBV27,CASSSGVGGETQYF,TGTGCCAGCAGTTCTGGAGTGGGGGGAGAGACCCAGTACTTC
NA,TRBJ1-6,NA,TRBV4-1,CASSQWASPLHF,TGCGCCAGCAGCCAATGGGCATCACCCCTCCACTTT
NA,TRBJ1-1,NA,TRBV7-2,CASSFQGFNTEAFF,TGTGCCAGCAGCTTCCAGGGATTTAACACTGAAGCTTTCTTT
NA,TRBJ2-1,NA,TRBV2,CASSGSESSYNEQFF,TGTGCCAGCAGTGGCTCCGAGAGCTCCTACAATGAGCAGTTCTTC
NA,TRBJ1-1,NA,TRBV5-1,CASSPNPTGNTEAFF,TGCGCCAGCAGCCCCAACCCGACAGGGAACACTGAAGCTTTCTTT
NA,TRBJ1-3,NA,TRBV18,CASSPTQGITGNTIYF,TGTGCCAGCTCACCCACACAGGGAATAACTGGAAACACCATATATTTT
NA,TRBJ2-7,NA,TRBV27,CASSLVFGSSYEQYF,TGTGCCAGCAGTTTAGTATTTGGGAGTTCCTACGAGCAGTACTTC
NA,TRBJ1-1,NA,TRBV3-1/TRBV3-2,CASSPTTSRGNTEAFF,TGTGCCAGCAGCCCAACGACCTCCAGGGGGAACACTGAAGCTTTCTTT
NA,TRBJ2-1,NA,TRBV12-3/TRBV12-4,CASTRQGNEQFF,TGTGCCAGCACCAGACAAGGCAATGAGCAGTTCTTC
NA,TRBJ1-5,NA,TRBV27,CASSPNRVTNQPQHF,TGTGCCAGCAGTCCCAACAGGGTTACGAATCAGCCCCAGCATTTT
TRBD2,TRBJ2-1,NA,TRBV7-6,CASSLEASGGNEQFF,TGTGCCAGCAGCTTAGAAGCTAGCGGGGGTAATGAGCAGTTCTTC
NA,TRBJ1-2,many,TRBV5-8,CASNPTEIYGYTF,TGTGCCAGCAACCCGACAGAAATCTATGGCTACACCTTC
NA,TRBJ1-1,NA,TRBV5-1,CASSGGSERAFF,TGCGCCAGCAGTGGGGGGAGTGAGAGGGCTTTCTTT
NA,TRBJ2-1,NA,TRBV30,CAWNEGSSYNEQFF,TGTGCCTGGAATGAGGGAAGCTCCTACAATGAGCAGTTCTTC
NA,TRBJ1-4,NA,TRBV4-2,CASSQDSRGRDNEKLFF,TGTGCCAGCAGCCAAGATTCTCGAGGGAGGGATAATGAAAAACTGTTTTTT
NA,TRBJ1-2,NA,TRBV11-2,CASSLRASYGYTF,TGTGCCAGCAGCTTGCGGGCCAGCTATGGCTACACCTTC
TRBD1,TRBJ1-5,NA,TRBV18,CASSPPARGVNQPQHF,TGTGCCAGCTCACCACCCGCCAGGGGGGTAAATCAGCCCCAGCATTTT
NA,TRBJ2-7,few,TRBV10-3,CAISESNYEQYF,TGTGCCATCAGTGAGTCTAACTACGAGCAGTACTTC